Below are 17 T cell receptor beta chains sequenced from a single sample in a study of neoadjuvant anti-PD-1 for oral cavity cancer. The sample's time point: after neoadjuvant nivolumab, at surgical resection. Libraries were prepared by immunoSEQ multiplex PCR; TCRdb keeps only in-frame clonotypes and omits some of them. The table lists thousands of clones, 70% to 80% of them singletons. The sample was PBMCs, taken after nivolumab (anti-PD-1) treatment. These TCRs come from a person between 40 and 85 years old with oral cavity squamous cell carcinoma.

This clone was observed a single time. This chain's CDR3 is CASSLAGAGNQPQHF. The CDR3 bases are TGTGCCAGCAGCTTGGCAGGGGCTGGGAATCAGCCCCAGCATTTT. V and J are TRBV5-4 and TRBJ1-5; perhaps TRBD1 as D (6 bases). Trimming left V 0 bases short and J 4 bases short, with 11 bases between. Germline V gene data show CDR1 as SGHNT and CDR2 as YYREEE (reference sequence). The CDR3 is 15 residues long.

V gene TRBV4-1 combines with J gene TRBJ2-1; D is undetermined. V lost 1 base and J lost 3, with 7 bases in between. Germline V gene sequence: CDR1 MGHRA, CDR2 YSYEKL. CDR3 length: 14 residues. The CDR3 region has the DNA TGCGCCAGCAGCCAAGCCCCCCACTACAATGAGCAGTTCTTC. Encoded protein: CASSQAPHYNEQFF.

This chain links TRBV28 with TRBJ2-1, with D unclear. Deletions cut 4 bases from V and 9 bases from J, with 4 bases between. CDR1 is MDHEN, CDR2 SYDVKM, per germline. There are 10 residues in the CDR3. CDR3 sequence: CASSYGEQFF. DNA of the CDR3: TGTGCCAGCAGTTACGGTGAGCAGTTCTTC. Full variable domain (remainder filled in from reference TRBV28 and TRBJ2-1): DVKVTQSSRYLVKRTGEKVFLECVQDMDHENMFWYRQDPGLGLRLIYFSYDVKMKEKGDIPEGYSVSREKKERFSLILESASTNQTSMYLCASSYGEQFFGPGTRLTVL.

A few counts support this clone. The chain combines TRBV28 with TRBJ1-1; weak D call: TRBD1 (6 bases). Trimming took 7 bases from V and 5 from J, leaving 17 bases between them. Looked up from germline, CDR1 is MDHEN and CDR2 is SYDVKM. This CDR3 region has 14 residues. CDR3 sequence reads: CASKPAWGATEAFF. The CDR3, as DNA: TGTGCCAGCAAACCCGCGTGGGGGGCAACTGAAGCTTTCTTT.

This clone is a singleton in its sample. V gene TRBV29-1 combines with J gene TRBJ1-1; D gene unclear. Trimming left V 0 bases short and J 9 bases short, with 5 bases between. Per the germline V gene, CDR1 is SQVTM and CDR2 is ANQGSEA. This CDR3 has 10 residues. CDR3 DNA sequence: TGCAGCGTTGAAGAAATCAAAGCTTTCTTT. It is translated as CSVEEIKAFF.

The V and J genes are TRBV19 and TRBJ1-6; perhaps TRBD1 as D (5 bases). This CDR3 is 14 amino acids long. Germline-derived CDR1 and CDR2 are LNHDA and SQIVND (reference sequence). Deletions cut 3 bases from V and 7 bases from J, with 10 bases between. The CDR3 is CASSMGQGNSPLHF. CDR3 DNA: TGTGCCAGTAGTATGGGGCAGGGAAATTCACCCCTCCACTTT.

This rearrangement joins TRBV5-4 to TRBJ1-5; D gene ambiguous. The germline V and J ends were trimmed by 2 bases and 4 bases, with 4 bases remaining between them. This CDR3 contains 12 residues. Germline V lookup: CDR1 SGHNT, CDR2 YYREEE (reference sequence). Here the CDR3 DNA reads TGTGCCAGCAGCTTAGATAATCAGCCCCAGCATTTT. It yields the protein CASSLDNQPQHF.

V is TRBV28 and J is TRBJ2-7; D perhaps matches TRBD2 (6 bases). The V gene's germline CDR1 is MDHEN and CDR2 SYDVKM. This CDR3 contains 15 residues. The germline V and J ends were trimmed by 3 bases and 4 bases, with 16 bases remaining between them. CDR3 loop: CASSFGRRDWYEQYF. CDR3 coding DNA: TGTGCCAGCAGTTTCGGACGGAGGGATTGGTACGAGCAGTACTTC.

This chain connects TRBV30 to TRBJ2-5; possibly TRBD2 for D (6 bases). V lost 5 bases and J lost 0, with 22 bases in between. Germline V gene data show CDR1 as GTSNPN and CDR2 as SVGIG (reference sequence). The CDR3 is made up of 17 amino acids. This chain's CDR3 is CAWERHKGLLYQETQYF. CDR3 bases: TGTGCCTGGGAGAGGCATAAGGGACTTTTATACCAAGAGACCCAGTACTTC.

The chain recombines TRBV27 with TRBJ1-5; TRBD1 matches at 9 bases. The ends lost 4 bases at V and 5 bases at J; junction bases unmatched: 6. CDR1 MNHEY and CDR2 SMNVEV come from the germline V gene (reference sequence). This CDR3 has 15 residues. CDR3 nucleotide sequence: TGTGCCAGCAGTTCTCCGGGACAGGGTGATCAGCCCCAGCATTTT. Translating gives CASSSPGQGDQPQHF.

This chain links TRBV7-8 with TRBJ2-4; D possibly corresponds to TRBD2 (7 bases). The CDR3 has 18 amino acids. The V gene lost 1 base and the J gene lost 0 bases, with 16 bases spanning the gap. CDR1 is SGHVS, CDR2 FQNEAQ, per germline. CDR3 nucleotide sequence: TGTGCCAGCAGCTTAGAGGAGGGGGAGGGACTAGCCAAAAACATTCAGTACTTC. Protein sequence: CASSLEEGEGLAKNIQYF.

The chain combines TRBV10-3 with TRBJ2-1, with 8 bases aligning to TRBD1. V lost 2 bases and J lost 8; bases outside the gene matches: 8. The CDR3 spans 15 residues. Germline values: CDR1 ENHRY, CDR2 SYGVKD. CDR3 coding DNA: TGTGCCATCAGTGAGCCGGGACAGGCTGGGGATGAGCAGTTCTTC. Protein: CAISEPGQAGDEQFF.

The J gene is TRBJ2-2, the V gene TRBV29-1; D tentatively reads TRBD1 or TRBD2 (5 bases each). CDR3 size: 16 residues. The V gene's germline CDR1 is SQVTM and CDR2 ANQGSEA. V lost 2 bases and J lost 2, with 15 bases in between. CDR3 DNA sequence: TGCAGCGTTGAAATCGTGGGGACGGCAAACACCGGGGAGCTGTTTTTT. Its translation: CSVEIVGTANTGELFF.

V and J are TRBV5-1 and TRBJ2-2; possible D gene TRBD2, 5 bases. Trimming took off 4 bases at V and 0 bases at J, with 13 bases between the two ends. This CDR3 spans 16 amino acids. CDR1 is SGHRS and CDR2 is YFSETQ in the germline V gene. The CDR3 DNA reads TGCGCCAGCAGCCCACTAGGCGACACGAACACCGGGGAGCTGTTTTTT. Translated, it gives CASSPLGDTNTGELFF.

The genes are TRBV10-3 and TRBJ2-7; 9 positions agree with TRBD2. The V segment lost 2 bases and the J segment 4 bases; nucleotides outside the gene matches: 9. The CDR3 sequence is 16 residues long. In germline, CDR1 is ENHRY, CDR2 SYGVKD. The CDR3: CAISEPRGSGGYEQYF. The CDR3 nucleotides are TGTGCCATCAGTGAGCCGAGGGGTAGCGGGGGTTACGAGCAGTACTTC.

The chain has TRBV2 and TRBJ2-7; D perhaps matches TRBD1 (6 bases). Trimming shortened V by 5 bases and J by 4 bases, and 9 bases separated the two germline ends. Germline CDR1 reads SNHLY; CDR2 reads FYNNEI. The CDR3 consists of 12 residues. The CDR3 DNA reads TGTGCCAGCAGTCTCACAGGGTACGAGCAGTACTTC. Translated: CASSLTGYEQYF.

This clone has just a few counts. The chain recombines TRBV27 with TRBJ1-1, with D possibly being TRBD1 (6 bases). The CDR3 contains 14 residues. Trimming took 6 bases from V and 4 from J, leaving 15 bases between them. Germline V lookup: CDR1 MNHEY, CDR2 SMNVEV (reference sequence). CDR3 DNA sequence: TGTGCCAGCAGCACAGGGATGCTTGTCACTGAAGCTTTCTTT. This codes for CASSTGMLVTEAFF.